The 19 T cell receptor beta chains given below trace back to one sample, sequenced in a study of T cell responses to AZD1222 COVID-19 vaccine. Sequenced by immunoSEQ multiplex PCR; TCRdb stores in-frame clones only, minus some. The repertoire holds 140,000 or so clones, with around 83% as singletons. Sample: peripheral blood, taken 28 days after the second AZD1222 dose. The origin of the receptors is an adult who received the AZD1222 COVID-19 vaccine.

There are a few counts of this clone. The chain carries TRBV7-9 and TRBJ1-2; 7 nucleotides line up with TRBD1. Trimming at V came to 1 base and at J to 7 bases, leaving 9 bases not matched to a gene. CDR3 length equals 15 residues. Germline CDR1 is SEHNR and CDR2 is FQNEAQ (reference sequence). In DNA form, the CDR3 reads TGTGCCAGCAGCTTAGAAGAGACAGGGTTAGGTGGCTACACCTTC. This sequence encodes CASSLEETGLGGYTF.

The chain links TRBV18 to TRBJ1-4, with a possible D match to TRBD1 (6 bases). Trimming took 6 bases from V and 5 from J, leaving 10 bases between them. Germline loops: CDR1 KGHSH, CDR2 LQKENI. This CDR3 spans 13 amino acids. The CDR3 sequence: CASSGGANEKLFF. The CDR3 coding sequence is TGTGCCAGCTCTGGGGGGGCGAATGAAAAACTGTTTTTT.

The gene calls are TRBV6-5 and TRBJ2-7; 7 nucleotides match TRBD1. With 0 bases clipped from V and 3 bases from J, the junction kept 8 bases outside the gene matches. Germline assignment: CDR1 MNHEY and CDR2 SVGAGI. The CDR3 is 16 residues long. The CDR3, as DNA: TGTGCCAGCAGTTACTCCGTAGGGGGCAATAACTACGAGCAGTACTTC. As protein: CASSYSVGGNNYEQYF.

The CDR3 protein is CSVESEGEITEAFF. CDR3 in DNA: TGCAGCGTTGAGTCAGAGGGAGAGATCACTGAAGCTTTCTTT. The chain carries TRBV29-1 and TRBJ1-1; D call uncertain. This CDR3 is built from 14 residues. With 3 bases removed from V and 4 bases from J, the gap between germline ends came to 15 bases. CDR1 SQVTM and CDR2 ANQGSEA come from the germline V gene.

The chain recombines TRBV6-5 with TRBJ1-3, with TRBD1 as a possible D gene (5 bases). Trimming stripped 7 bases from V and 0 bases from J, with 7 bases between. Germline CDR1 is MNHEY and CDR2 is SVGAGI. This CDR3 is 13 amino acids long. CDR3 protein: CASMDNSGNTIYF. Written as DNA, the CDR3 is TGTGCCAGCATGGACAACTCTGGAAACACCATATATTTT.

In regard to this clone: Other DNA sequences in the sample encode the same CDR3. This sequence joins TRBV6-5 and TRBJ2-7; 9 nucleotides match TRBD1. Germline lookup yields CDR1 MNHEY and CDR2 SVGAGI. The CDR3 contains 15 residues. Losses at the gene ends were 0 bases for V and 1 base for J; bases not matched to a gene: 1. CDR3 protein: CASSYSGTGSYEQYF. The CDR3, as DNA: TGTGCCAGCAGTTACTCGGGGACAGGGTCCTACGAGCAGTACTTC.

V usage is TRBV10-1 and J usage is TRBJ2-7, with a weak D call TRBD2 (5 bases). V was clipped by 3 bases and J by 4 bases, with 16 bases between them. Germline CDR1 WNHNN, CDR2 SYGVQD (reference sequence). This CDR3 is 15 amino acids long. CDR3: CASSDVAGRIYEQYF. CDR3 bases: TGCGCCAGCAGTGATGTCGCGGGCAGAATATACGAGCAGTACTTC.

The gene calls are TRBV4-1 and TRBJ2-1; tentative D call: TRBD2 (6 bases). CDR3 length: 15 residues. Trimming removed 4 bases at V and 3 bases at J, with 13 bases between. In germline, CDR1 is MGHRA, CDR2 YSYEKL. CDR3 in amino acids: CASSPRDWGYNEQFF. CDR3 DNA: TGCGCCAGCAGCCCCCGGGACTGGGGCTACAATGAGCAGTTCTTC.

V is TRBV11-2 and J is TRBJ1-1; D gene ambiguous. Germline V gives CDR1 SGHAT, CDR2 FQNNGV. Trimming stripped 6 bases from V and 5 bases from J, with 16 bases between. This CDR3 spans 14 amino acids. CDR3 DNA sequence: TGTGCCAGCAGTATCGGATCTGGGATAACTGAAGCTTTCTTT. Protein product: CASSIGSGITEAFF.

This chain uses TRBV11-3 with TRBJ2-1; 14 bases map to TRBD2. CDR3 length: 17 residues. Germline V gives CDR1 SGHNT, CDR2 YENEEA. With V trimmed by 2 bases and J by 5 bases, 5 bases remained unmatched. This chain's CDR3 is CASSLKGTSGRDNEQFF. Written as DNA, the CDR3 is TGTGCCAGCAGCTTAAAGGGGACTAGCGGGAGAGACAATGAGCAGTTCTTC.

The genes are TRBV19 and TRBJ1-5, with 7 bases that match TRBD1. Trimming cost V 7 bases and J 7 bases; bases outside gene matches: 13. The CDR3 has 15 amino acids. Germline V gene data show CDR1 as LNHDA and CDR2 as SQIVND (reference sequence). In nucleotides, the CDR3 is TGTGCCAGTAAGTCAGAGACAGGGATAGGCCAGCCCCAGCATTTT. It codes for CASKSETGIGQPQHF. The full variable domain, with the rest looked up from reference TRBV19 and TRBJ1-5, is DGGITQSPKYLFRKEGQNVTLSCEQNLNHDAMYWYRQDPGQGLRLIYYSQIVNDFQKGDIAEGYSVSREKKESFPLTVTSAQKNPTAFYLCASKSETGIGQPQHFGDGTRLSIL.

V and J are TRBV10-2 and TRBJ2-3; the D is unclear. CDR3 length: 13 amino acids. Germline loops: CDR1 WSHSY, CDR2 SAAADI. The germline V and J ends were trimmed by 5 bases and 4 bases, with 10 bases remaining between them. CDR3 amino acids: CASSPGPSDTQYF. The CDR3, as DNA: TGCGCCAGCAGTCCTGGGCCTTCAGATACGCAGTATTTT.

The chain carries TRBV6-6 and TRBJ1-3, with D tentatively TRBD1 (5 bases). The germline CDR1 and CDR2 sequences are MNHNY and SVGAGI (reference sequence). Deletions cut 5 bases from V and 9 bases from J, with 17 bases between. This CDR3 is built from 14 residues. The CDR3 DNA reads TGTGCCAGCAGTAACCCCCTCGCCGGGGGCACCATATATTTT. Translation gives CASSNPLAGGTIYF.

The chain combines TRBV10-3 with TRBJ1-5; D not resolved. V shed 4 bases and J shed 0 bases, with 4 bases lying between them. Germline assignment: CDR1 ENHRY and CDR2 SYGVKD. This CDR3 contains 13 residues. The CDR3: CAISGASNQPQHF. In DNA form, the CDR3 reads TGTGCCATCAGTGGAGCTAGCAATCAGCCCCAGCATTTT.

This clone was detected once. The J gene is TRBJ2-4, the V gene TRBV20-1; the D gene is possibly TRBD2 (5 bases). The length of the CDR3 is 10 residues. Germline values: CDR1 DFQATT, CDR2 SNEGSKA (reference sequence). The ends were cut back, 6 bases at V and 7 bases at J, with 7 bases in the middle. The CDR3 region is CSAEGNIQYF. In DNA form, the CDR3 reads TGCAGTGCAGAGGGTAACATTCAGTACTTC.

This chain connects TRBV5-1 to TRBJ1-4, with 7 bases matching TRBD1. V lost 3 bases and J lost 7; bases outside the gene matches: 15. Germline lookup yields CDR1 SGHRS and CDR2 YFSETQ. The CDR3 is made up of 17 amino acids. This CDR3 reads CASSYLPRTGGGEKLFF. In nucleotides, the CDR3 is TGCGCCAGCAGCTACCTGCCCCGGACAGGTGGGGGTGAAAAACTGTTTTTT.

The chain uses TRBV11-3 and TRBJ2-3, with D perhaps matching TRBD1 (5 bases). From germline, CDR1 is SGHNT and CDR2 YENEEA. The CDR3 runs 14 residues. With 0 bases removed from V and 6 bases from J, the gap between germline ends came to 10 bases. CDR3 nucleotide sequence: TGTGCCAGCAGCTTAGAATCCAGGGCCGATACGCAGTATTTT. This encodes CASSLESRADTQYF.

The chain carries TRBV7-2 and TRBJ1-4; the D gene is possibly TRBD1 (5 bases). V was clipped by 7 bases and J by 3 bases, with 21 bases between them. The CDR3 spans 17 residues. CDR1 SGHTA and CDR2 FQGNSA come from the germline V gene. The CDR3 DNA reads TGTGCCAGCAACCCTGGGGGAAGGGCGCAGGCTAATGAAAAACTGTTTTTT. It codes for CASNPGGRAQANEKLFF. The full variable domain, with the rest looked up from reference TRBV7-2 and TRBJ1-4, is GAGVSQSPSNKVTEKGKDVELRCDPISGHTALYWYRQSLGQGLEFLIYFQGNSAPDKSGLPSDRFSAERTGGSVSTLTIQRTQQEDSAVYLCASNPGGRAQANEKLFFGSGTQLSVL.

The J gene is TRBJ1-1, the V gene TRBV11-3; D uncertain. V lost 5 bases and J 4 bases, leaving 14 bases between the germline ends. Looked up from germline, CDR1 is SGHNT and CDR2 is YENEEA. This CDR3 comprises 14 residues. The chain's CDR3 is CASSLGAWATEAFF. CDR3 in DNA: TGTGCCAGCAGCCTCGGCGCCTGGGCCACTGAAGCTTTCTTT.